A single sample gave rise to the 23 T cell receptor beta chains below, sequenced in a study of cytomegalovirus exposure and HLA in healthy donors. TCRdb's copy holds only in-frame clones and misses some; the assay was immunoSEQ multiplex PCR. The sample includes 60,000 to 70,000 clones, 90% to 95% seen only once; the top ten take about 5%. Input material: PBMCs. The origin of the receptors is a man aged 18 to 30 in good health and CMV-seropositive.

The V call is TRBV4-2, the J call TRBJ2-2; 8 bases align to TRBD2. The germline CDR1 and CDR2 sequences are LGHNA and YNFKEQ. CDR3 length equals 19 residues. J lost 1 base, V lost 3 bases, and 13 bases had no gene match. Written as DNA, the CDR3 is TGTGCCAGCAGCCAGACGGAGGGTCAGCGGGAGTTGAACACCGGGGAGCTGTTTTTT. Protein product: CASSQTEGQRELNTGELFF.

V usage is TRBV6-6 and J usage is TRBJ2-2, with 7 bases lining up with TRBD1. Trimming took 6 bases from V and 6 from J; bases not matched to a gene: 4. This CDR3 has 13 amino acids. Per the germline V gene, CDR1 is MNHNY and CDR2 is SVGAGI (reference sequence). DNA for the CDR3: TGTGCCAGCAGCTTAGACAGGGCCGGGGAGCTGTTTTTT. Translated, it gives CASSLDRAGELFF.

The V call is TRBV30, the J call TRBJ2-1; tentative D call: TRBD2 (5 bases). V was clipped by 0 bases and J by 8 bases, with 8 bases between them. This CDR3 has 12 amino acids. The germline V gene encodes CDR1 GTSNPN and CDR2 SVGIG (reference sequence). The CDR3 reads CAWSVGGDEQFF. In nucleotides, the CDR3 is TGTGCCTGGAGTGTAGGAGGCGATGAGCAGTTCTTC.

Here the CDR3 reads CATSLGMGEQYF. In nucleotides, the CDR3 is TGTGCCACTAGCCTGGGGATGGGCGAACAGTACTTC. V gene TRBV6-1 combines with J gene TRBJ2-7, with TRBD2 as a possible D gene (5 bases). The CDR3 consists of 12 residues. Germline V gene lookup returns CDR1 MNHNS and CDR2 SASEGT. V was cut by 10 bases and J by 10 bases, with 20 bases left in between.

This CDR3 is CASSRQTGGAGNQPQHF. The CDR3 coding sequence is TGTGCCAGCAGTAGACAAACTGGGGGCGCCGGCAATCAGCCCCAGCATTTT. V usage is TRBV7-9 and J usage is TRBJ1-5; D is possibly TRBD1 (6 bases). CDR1 SEHNR and CDR2 FQNEAQ come from the germline V gene (reference sequence). Trimming stripped 6 bases from V and 2 bases from J, with 20 bases between. This CDR3 comprises 17 residues.

The CDR3 nucleotides read TGTGCCAGCAGCTCTCCGGGACTAGCGGGAGGTGTAATTTGGAATGAGCAGTTCTTC. Translated: CASSSPGLAGGVIWNEQFF. The rearrangement joins TRBV7-9 to TRBJ2-1; 15 nucleotides align to TRBD2. Germline V CDR1 and CDR2: SEHNR, FQNEAQ (reference sequence). The CDR3 length is 19 residues. Trimming at V came to 4 bases and at J to 7 bases, leaving 14 bases not matched to a gene.

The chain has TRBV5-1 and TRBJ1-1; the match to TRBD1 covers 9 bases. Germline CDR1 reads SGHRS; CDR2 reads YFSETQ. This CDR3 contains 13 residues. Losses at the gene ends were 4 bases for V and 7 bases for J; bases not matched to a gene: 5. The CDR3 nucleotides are TGCGCCAGCAGCGGCGAGGACAGGGGTGAAGCTTTCTTT. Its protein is CASSGEDRGEAFF. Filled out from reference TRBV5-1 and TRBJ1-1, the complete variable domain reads KAGVTQTPRYLIKTRGQQVTLSCSPISGHRSVSWYQQTPGQGLQFLFEYFSETQRNKGNFPGRFSGRQFSNSRSEMNVSTLELGDSALYLCASSGEDRGEAFFGQGTRLTVV.

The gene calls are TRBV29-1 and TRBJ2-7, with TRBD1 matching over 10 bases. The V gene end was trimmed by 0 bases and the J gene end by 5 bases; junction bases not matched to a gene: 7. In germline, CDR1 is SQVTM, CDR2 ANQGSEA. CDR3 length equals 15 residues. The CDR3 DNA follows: TGCAGCGTTGAAGATCGCCGGACAGGGGGTAACGAGCAGTACTTC. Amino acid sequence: CSVEDRRTGGNEQYF.

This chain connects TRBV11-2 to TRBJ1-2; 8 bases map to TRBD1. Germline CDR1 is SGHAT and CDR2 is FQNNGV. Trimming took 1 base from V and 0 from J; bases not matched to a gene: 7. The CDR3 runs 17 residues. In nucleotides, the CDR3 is TGTGCCAGCAGCTTAGTTAAAAGGACAGGGACTAACTATGGCTACACCTTC. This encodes CASSLVKRTGTNYGYTF.

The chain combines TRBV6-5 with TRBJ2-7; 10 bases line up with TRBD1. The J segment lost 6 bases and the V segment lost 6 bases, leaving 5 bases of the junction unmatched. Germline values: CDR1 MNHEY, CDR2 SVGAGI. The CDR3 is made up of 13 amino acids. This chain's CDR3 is CASRRQGAAEQYF. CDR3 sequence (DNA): TGTGCCAGCAGGAGACAGGGGGCGGCCGAGCAGTACTTC.

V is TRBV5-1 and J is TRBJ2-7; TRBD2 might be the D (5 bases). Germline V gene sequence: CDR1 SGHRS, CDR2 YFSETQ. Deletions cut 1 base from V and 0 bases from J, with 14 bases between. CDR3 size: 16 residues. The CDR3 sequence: CASSLSRLAGSYEQYF. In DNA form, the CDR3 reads TGCGCCAGCAGCTTGAGTAGGCTAGCCGGCTCCTACGAGCAGTACTTC.

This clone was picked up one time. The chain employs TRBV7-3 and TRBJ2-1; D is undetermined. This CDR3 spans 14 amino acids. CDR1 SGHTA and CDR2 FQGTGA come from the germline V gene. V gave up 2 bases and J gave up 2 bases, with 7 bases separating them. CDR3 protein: CASSLAATYNEQFF. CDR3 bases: TGTGCCAGCAGCTTAGCGGCGACCTACAATGAGCAGTTCTTC.

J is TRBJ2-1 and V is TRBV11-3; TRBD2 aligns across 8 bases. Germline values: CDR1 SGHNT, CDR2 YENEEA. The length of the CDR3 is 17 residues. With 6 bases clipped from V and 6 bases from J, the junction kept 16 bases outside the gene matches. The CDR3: CASSPGTRFSSINEQFF. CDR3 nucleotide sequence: TGTGCCAGCAGTCCCGGGACTAGATTCTCGTCCATCAATGAGCAGTTCTTC.

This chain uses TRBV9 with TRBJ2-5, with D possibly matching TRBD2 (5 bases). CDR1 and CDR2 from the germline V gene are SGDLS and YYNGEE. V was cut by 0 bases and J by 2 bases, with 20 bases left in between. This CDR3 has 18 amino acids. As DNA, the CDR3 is TGTGCCAGCAGCGTAGCCGGGGTCCGGCCAGAAGATCAAGAGACCCAGTACTTC. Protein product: CASSVAGVRPEDQETQYF.

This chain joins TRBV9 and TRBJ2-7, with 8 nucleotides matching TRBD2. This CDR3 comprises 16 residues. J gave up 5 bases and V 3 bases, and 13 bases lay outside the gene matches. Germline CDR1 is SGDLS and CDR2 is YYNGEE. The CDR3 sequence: CASSAGGGLEIHEQYF. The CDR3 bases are TGTGCCAGCAGCGCGGGGGGGGGACTAGAGATACACGAGCAGTACTTC. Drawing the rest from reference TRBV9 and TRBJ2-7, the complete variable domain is DSGVTQTPKHLITATGQRVTLRCSPRSGDLSVYWYQQSLDQGLQFLIQYYNGEERAKGNILERFSAQQFPDLHSELNLSSLELGDSALYFCASSAGGGLEIHEQYFGPGTRLTVT.

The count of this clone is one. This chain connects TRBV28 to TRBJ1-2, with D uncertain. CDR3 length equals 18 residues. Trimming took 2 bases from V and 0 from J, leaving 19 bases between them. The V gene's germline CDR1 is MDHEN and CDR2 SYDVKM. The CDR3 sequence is CASSLMSESSTSNYGYTF. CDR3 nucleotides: TGTGCCAGCAGTTTAATGTCCGAATCCTCGACTTCTAACTATGGCTACACCTTC.

CDR3 DNA sequence: TGTGCCAGCCGGGGGACCAAACCAGGAGGGAACACTGAAGCTTTCTTT. This gives the protein CASRGTKPGGNTEAFF. The rearrangement uses TRBV28 and TRBJ1-1, with D possibly matching TRBD1 (5 bases). Germline loops: CDR1 MDHEN, CDR2 SYDVKM. The ends were cut back, 8 bases at V and 1 base at J, with 20 bases in the middle. The CDR3 contains 16 residues. Full variable domain (outside the CDR3, taken from reference TRBV28 and TRBJ1-1): DVKVTQSSRYLVKRTGEKVFLECVQDMDHENMFWYRQDPGLGLRLIYFSYDVKMKEKGDIPEGYSVSREKKERFSLILESASTNQTSMYLCASRGTKPGGNTEAFFGQGTRLTVV.

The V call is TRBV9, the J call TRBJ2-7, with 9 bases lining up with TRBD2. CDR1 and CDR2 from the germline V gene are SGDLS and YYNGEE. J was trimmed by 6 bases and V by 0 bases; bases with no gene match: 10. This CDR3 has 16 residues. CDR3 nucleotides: TGTGCCAGCAGCGTAGGGCTTTGGACTAGCGAGACCGAGCAGTACTTC. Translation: CASSVGLWTSETEQYF.

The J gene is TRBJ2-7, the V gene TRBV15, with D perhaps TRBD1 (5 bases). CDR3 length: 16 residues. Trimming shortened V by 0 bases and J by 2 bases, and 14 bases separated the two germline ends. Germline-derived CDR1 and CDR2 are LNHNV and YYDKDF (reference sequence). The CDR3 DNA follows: TGTGCCACCAGCAGAGATCGCAGGGCGATAGCCTACGAGCAGTACTTC. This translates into CATSRDRRAIAYEQYF.

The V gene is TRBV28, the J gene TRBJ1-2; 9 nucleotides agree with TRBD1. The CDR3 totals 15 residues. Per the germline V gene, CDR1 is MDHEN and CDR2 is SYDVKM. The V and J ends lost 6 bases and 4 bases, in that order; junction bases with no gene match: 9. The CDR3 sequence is CASSPGTGPGYGYTF. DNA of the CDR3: TGTGCCAGCAGCCCTGGGACAGGGCCGGGCTATGGCTACACCTTC.

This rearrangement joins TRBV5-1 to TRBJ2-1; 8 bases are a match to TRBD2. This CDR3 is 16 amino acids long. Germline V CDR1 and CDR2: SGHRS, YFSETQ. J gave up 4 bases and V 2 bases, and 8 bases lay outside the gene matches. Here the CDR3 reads CASSFPGGERYNEQFF. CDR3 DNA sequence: TGCGCCAGCAGCTTCCCGGGGGGGGAGCGGTACAATGAGCAGTTCTTC.

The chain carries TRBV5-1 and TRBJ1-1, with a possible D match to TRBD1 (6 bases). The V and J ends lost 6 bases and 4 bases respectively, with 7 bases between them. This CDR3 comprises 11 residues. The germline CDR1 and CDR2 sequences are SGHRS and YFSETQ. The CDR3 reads CASKQGTEAFF. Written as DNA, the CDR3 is TGCGCCAGCAAACAGGGCACTGAAGCTTTCTTT.

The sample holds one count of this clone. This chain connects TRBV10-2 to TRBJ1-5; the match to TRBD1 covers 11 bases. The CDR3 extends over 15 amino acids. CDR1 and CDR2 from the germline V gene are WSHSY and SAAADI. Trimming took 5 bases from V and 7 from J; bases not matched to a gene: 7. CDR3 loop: CASSTGQGAGQPQHF. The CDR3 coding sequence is TGCGCCAGCAGTACCGGACAGGGGGCAGGACAGCCCCAGCATTTT.